This T cell receptor beta chain comes out of a study of T cell responses to AZD1222 COVID-19 vaccine. The V end was cut by 3 bases, the J end by 2 bases, with 15 bases between. CDR3 length: 15 amino acids. CDR1 and CDR2 (germline): SGHNT, YYREEE (reference sequence). The data were produced by immunoSEQ multiplex PCR, yet TCRdb's version contains in-frame clones alone and is incomplete. The table has approximately 67,000 clones, roughly 90% seen once; the top ten hold more than 2%. V usage is TRBV5-4 and J usage is TRBJ2-7, with D perhaps matching TRBD2 (5 bases). The clonotype originates from an adult in good health. The sequencing used peripheral blood, collected on day 0 of AZD1222 vaccination. The CDR3 loop is CASSSAKSLAYEQYF. CDR3 DNA sequence: TGTGCCAGCAGCTCAGCGAAGTCACTAGCCTACGAGCAGTACTTC.